These T cell receptor beta chains were read from a single sample in a study of technical replicates of blood from a handful of donors. Assay: immunoSEQ multiplex PCR; the TCRdb copy retains only in-frame clones and omits some. The data show more than 65,000 clones, roughly 93% seen once. What was sequenced was T cells isolated from PBMCs. Source of these receptors: a human donor in good health. Each CDR3 is given with its conserved first and last residue. The D gene is left open where the match is weak. Clone size is stated in some rows and not others, as once, few, many or a class when expanded.

d_call: -; v_call: TRBV29-1; j_call: TRBJ2-7; clone_size: -; cdr3_nt: TGCAGCGTTGTACCGCGGGATAGGGTGGGCGAGCAGTACTTC; cdr3_aa: CSVVPRDRVGEQYF
d_call: TRBD1; v_call: TRBV28; j_call: TRBJ1-4; clone_size: -; cdr3_nt: TGTGCCAGCAGTCCGAAAACAGGGGTGAATAATGAAAAACTGTTTTTT; cdr3_aa: CASSPKTGVNNEKLFF
d_call: TRBD1; v_call: TRBV25-1; j_call: TRBJ2-7; clone_size: -; cdr3_nt: TGTGCCAGCAGTAACTTAGGACAGGGGCCATACGAGCAGTACTTC; cdr3_aa: CASSNLGQGPYEQYF
d_call: TRBD1; v_call: TRBV6-5; j_call: TRBJ2-3; clone_size: -; cdr3_nt: TGTGCCAGCACCCAACACAGGGGGACAGATACGCAGTATTTT; cdr3_aa: CASTQHRGTDTQYF
d_call: -; v_call: TRBV9; j_call: TRBJ2-7; clone_size: -; cdr3_nt: TGTGCCAGCAGCGCCGCCGACAGGCCGCCCCTCTCCTACGAGCAGTACTTC; cdr3_aa: CASSAADRPPLSYEQYF
d_call: -; v_call: TRBV4-1; j_call: TRBJ2-7; clone_size: -; cdr3_nt: TGCGCCAGCAGCCAAGTCCGGTCACTAGTTGACGAGCAGTACTTC; cdr3_aa: CASSQVRSLVDEQYF
d_call: -; v_call: TRBV7-9; j_call: TRBJ2-7; clone_size: -; cdr3_nt: TGTGCCAGCAGCCAGGGGGGCATCGAGCAGTACTTC; cdr3_aa: CASSQGGIEQYF
d_call: TRBD1; v_call: TRBV7-9; j_call: TRBJ2-1; clone_size: -; cdr3_nt: TGTGCCAGCAGCGAAAGGACAGGGAGACACTACAATGAGCAGTTCTTC; cdr3_aa: CASSERTGRHYNEQFF
d_call: -; v_call: TRBV5-1; j_call: TRBJ2-7; clone_size: -; cdr3_nt: TGCGCCAGCACGTGGCCAGGCTCCTACGAGCAGTACTTC; cdr3_aa: CASTWPGSYEQYF
d_call: -; v_call: TRBV7-3; j_call: TRBJ2-3; clone_size: -; cdr3_nt: TGTGCCAGCAGCCCCATGGGCAGCGGAGATACGCAGTATTTT; cdr3_aa: CASSPMGSGDTQYF
d_call: TRBD2; v_call: TRBV27; j_call: TRBJ2-1; clone_size: -; cdr3_nt: TGTGCCAGCAGTCCAGGACTAGCGCGGAGCTCCTACAATGAGCAGTTCTTC; cdr3_aa: CASSPGLARSSYNEQFF
d_call: -; v_call: TRBV6-5; j_call: TRBJ1-2; clone_size: few; cdr3_nt: TGTGCCAGCAGTTACGCAGGGGTAGACACCTTC; cdr3_aa: CASSYAGVDTF
d_call: TRBD2; v_call: TRBV15; j_call: TRBJ2-3; clone_size: -; cdr3_nt: TGTGCCACCAGCAGAACCACTTTAGCGGGAGGGATAGCAGATACGCAGTATTTT; cdr3_aa: CATSRTTLAGGIADTQYF
d_call: -; v_call: TRBV4-3; j_call: TRBJ2-5; clone_size: -; cdr3_nt: TGCGCCAGCAGCCAAGATACGCAGGGCGTGAAGACCCAGTACTTC; cdr3_aa: CASSQDTQGVKTQYF
d_call: -; v_call: TRBV5-1; j_call: TRBJ2-7; clone_size: -; cdr3_nt: TGCGCCAGCAGCTTGGCCGTCGGTTCCGAGCAGTACTTC; cdr3_aa: CASSLAVGSEQYF
d_call: TRBD1; v_call: TRBV4-2; j_call: TRBJ2-1; clone_size: -; cdr3_nt: TGTGCCAGCAGCCACCCTACAGGGGACAACTGGAATGAGCAGTTCTTC; cdr3_aa: CASSHPTGDNWNEQFF
d_call: -; v_call: TRBV2; j_call: TRBJ2-2; clone_size: -; cdr3_nt: TGTGCCAGCCGTGCTAGCGTGACCACCGGGGAGCTGTTTTTT; cdr3_aa: CASRASVTTGELFF
d_call: -; v_call: TRBV30; j_call: TRBJ2-7; clone_size: -; cdr3_nt: TGTGCCTGGACAAACGAGGGAGTTTACGAGCAGTACTTC; cdr3_aa: CAWTNEGVYEQYF
d_call: TRBD1; v_call: TRBV19; j_call: TRBJ1-2; clone_size: -; cdr3_nt: TGTGCCAGTACAAGGGACAGCTATGGCTACACCTTC; cdr3_aa: CASTRDSYGYTF
d_call: -; v_call: TRBV5-1; j_call: TRBJ2-1; clone_size: -; cdr3_nt: TGCGCCAGCAGCTTGAGGCTAGCGTACCGGAATGAGCAGTTCTTC; cdr3_aa: CASSLRLAYRNEQFF
d_call: -; v_call: TRBV30; j_call: TRBJ1-5; clone_size: -; cdr3_nt: TGTGCCTGGAGTGCCCTAACGAATCAGCCCCAGCATTTT; cdr3_aa: CAWSALTNQPQHF
d_call: -; v_call: TRBV6-5; j_call: TRBJ1-1; clone_size: -; cdr3_nt: TGTGCCGGTAGCCGGGGGACGGGGACTGAAGCTTTCTTT; cdr3_aa: CAGSRGTGTEAFF
d_call: TRBD1; v_call: TRBV18; j_call: TRBJ1-5; clone_size: once; cdr3_nt: TGTGCCAGCTCACCGGTACAGGGGGAACCCCAGCATTTT; cdr3_aa: CASSPVQGEPQHF
d_call: -; v_call: TRBV28; j_call: TRBJ2-1; clone_size: -; cdr3_nt: TGTGCCAGCAGATACGGGACTCTCAATGAGCAGTTCTTC; cdr3_aa: CASRYGTLNEQFF
d_call: -; v_call: TRBV20-1; j_call: TRBJ1-2; clone_size: -; cdr3_nt: TGCAGTGCTAGTCGGGTTAGCTACACCTTC; cdr3_aa: CSASRVSYTF
d_call: TRBD1; v_call: TRBV7-9; j_call: TRBJ1-4; clone_size: once; cdr3_nt: TGTGCCAGCAGCTTAGGGGTGGACAGGTACACAGAAAAACTGTTTTTT; cdr3_aa: CASSLGVDRYTEKLFF
d_call: TRBD1; v_call: TRBV5-1; j_call: TRBJ2-7; clone_size: -; cdr3_nt: TGCGCCAGCAGCCTCGGGGACAGTCTCCCATCTTACGAGCAGTACTTC; cdr3_aa: CASSLGDSLPSYEQYF
d_call: TRBD1; v_call: TRBV9; j_call: TRBJ2-2; clone_size: -; cdr3_nt: TGTGCCAGCAGCGTAGGGGGACAGGGCACCGGGGAGCTGTTTTTT; cdr3_aa: CASSVGGQGTGELFF
d_call: TRBD1; v_call: TRBV18; j_call: TRBJ1-2; clone_size: -; cdr3_nt: TGTGCCAGCTCACCGGACAGGAATGGCTACACCTTC; cdr3_aa: CASSPDRNGYTF
d_call: -; v_call: TRBV7-9; j_call: TRBJ2-7; clone_size: -; cdr3_nt: TGTGCCAGCGGTTTCTATTACGAGCAGTACTTC; cdr3_aa: CASGFYYEQYF
d_call: TRBD1; v_call: TRBV7-2; j_call: TRBJ2-7; clone_size: -; cdr3_nt: TGTGCCAGCAGCTTAGAACAGGGGACCTACGAGCAGTACTTC; cdr3_aa: CASSLEQGTYEQYF
d_call: -; v_call: TRBV29-1; j_call: TRBJ2-7; clone_size: -; cdr3_nt: TGCAGCGTTGAGGAGGACGAGCAGTACTTC; cdr3_aa: CSVEEDEQYF
d_call: TRBD1; v_call: TRBV5-4; j_call: TRBJ1-4; clone_size: -; cdr3_nt: TGTGCCATTCGGGACAGGAATGAAAAACTGTTTTTT; cdr3_aa: CAIRDRNEKLFF
d_call: -; v_call: TRBV28; j_call: TRBJ1-1; clone_size: -; cdr3_nt: TGTGCCAGCATGACGGGGGGTACTGAAGCTTTCTTT; cdr3_aa: CASMTGGTEAFF
d_call: -; v_call: TRBV7-6; j_call: TRBJ1-3; clone_size: -; cdr3_nt: TGTGCCAGCAGCTTGGAAAGGCCTAGCTCTGGAAACACCATATATTTT; cdr3_aa: CASSLERPSSGNTIYF
d_call: -; v_call: TRBV5-4; j_call: TRBJ2-7; clone_size: -; cdr3_nt: TGTGCCAGTCGGATCGGGGGAAAGGACGAGCAGTACTTC; cdr3_aa: CASRIGGKDEQYF
d_call: -; v_call: TRBV6-1; j_call: TRBJ2-7; clone_size: -; cdr3_nt: TGTGCCAGCAGTGAATATACGGGCTCCTACGAGCAGTACTTC; cdr3_aa: CASSEYTGSYEQYF
d_call: -; v_call: TRBV11-3; j_call: TRBJ1-1; clone_size: once; cdr3_nt: TGTGCCAGCAGCTTAGCCGCCTGGGGGCGAGTGAACACTGAAGCTTTCTTT; cdr3_aa: CASSLAAWGRVNTEAFF
d_call: TRBD2; v_call: TRBV11-2; j_call: TRBJ2-1; clone_size: -; cdr3_nt: TGTGCCAGCCAAGATAGCGGGAGTCATAATGAGCAGTTCTTC; cdr3_aa: CASQDSGSHNEQFF
d_call: -; v_call: TRBV4-3; j_call: TRBJ2-3; clone_size: -; cdr3_nt: TGCGCCAGCAGCCAAGAAGAACTAGCAATAAACCCAGATACGCAGTATTTT; cdr3_aa: CASSQEELAINPDTQYF
d_call: -; v_call: TRBV4-1; j_call: TRBJ2-7; clone_size: -; cdr3_nt: TGCGCCAGCAGCCACGGCGGAGCCACCTACGAGCAGTACTTC; cdr3_aa: CASSHGGATYEQYF
d_call: -; v_call: TRBV5-4; j_call: TRBJ1-1; clone_size: -; cdr3_nt: TGTGCCAGCAGCTCAGGGGTGGCGAACACTGAAGCTTTCTTT; cdr3_aa: CASSSGVANTEAFF
d_call: -; v_call: TRBV7-6; j_call: TRBJ1-2; clone_size: -; cdr3_nt: TGTGCCAGCAGCTTAAGTCGGAACTATGGCTACACCTTC; cdr3_aa: CASSLSRNYGYTF
d_call: TRBD1; v_call: TRBV11-2; j_call: TRBJ2-7; clone_size: -; cdr3_nt: TGTGCCAGCAGCCCCGTCGGGGGGACAGGGACAGAACAGTACTTC; cdr3_aa: CASSPVGGTGTEQYF
d_call: -; v_call: TRBV27; j_call: TRBJ1-2; clone_size: once; cdr3_nt: TGTGCCACTGGAAGGGCACAGGGTGGCTACACCTTC; cdr3_aa: CATGRAQGGYTF
d_call: -; v_call: TRBV28; j_call: TRBJ1-6; clone_size: -; cdr3_nt: TGTGCCAGCAGTTTAGGCCACCAAAATTCACCCCTCCACTTT; cdr3_aa: CASSLGHQNSPLHF
d_call: TRBD2; v_call: TRBV19; j_call: TRBJ2-7; clone_size: -; cdr3_nt: TGTGCCAGTAGTATAGACGGACTAGCGGGAGTACAGTACTTC; cdr3_aa: CASSIDGLAGVQYF
d_call: TRBD1; v_call: TRBV11-3; j_call: TRBJ1-4; clone_size: -; cdr3_nt: TGTGCCAGCAGCTTAGGATTTGGGACAGGGCATGAAAAACTGTTTTTT; cdr3_aa: CASSLGFGTGHEKLFF
d_call: TRBD2; v_call: TRBV11-3; j_call: TRBJ2-5; clone_size: -; cdr3_nt: TGTGCCAGCAGCTTCGGCGGGAGGGCCACAGAGACCCAGTACTTC; cdr3_aa: CASSFGGRATETQYF
d_call: -; v_call: TRBV7-9; j_call: TRBJ2-7; clone_size: -; cdr3_nt: TGTGCCAGCAGCTTAGCAGGACAGAAAACCTACGAGCAGTACTTC; cdr3_aa: CASSLAGQKTYEQYF
d_call: -; v_call: TRBV18; j_call: TRBJ1-2; clone_size: -; cdr3_nt: TGTGCCAGCTCACCACCTGACAGCACCTATGGCTACACCTTC; cdr3_aa: CASSPPDSTYGYTF
d_call: -; v_call: TRBV7-9; j_call: TRBJ1-5; clone_size: -; cdr3_nt: TGTGCCAGCAGCTTAGTAGGGGGTCAGCCCCAGCATTTT; cdr3_aa: CASSLVGGQPQHF
d_call: TRBD1; v_call: TRBV9; j_call: TRBJ2-2; clone_size: -; cdr3_nt: TGTGCCAGCAGCGTAGTGCCTACCGGGACAGGCGGTACCGGGGAGCTGTTTTTT; cdr3_aa: CASSVVPTGTGGTGELFF
d_call: -; v_call: TRBV5-4; j_call: TRBJ1-3; clone_size: -; cdr3_nt: TGTGCCAGCAGTCTTACAGGGTCTGGAAACACCATATATTTT; cdr3_aa: CASSLTGSGNTIYF
d_call: -; v_call: TRBV9; j_call: TRBJ1-2; clone_size: few; cdr3_nt: TGTGCCAGCAGCGCCTCGGGCAGGGACTCAAACTATGGCTACACCTTC; cdr3_aa: CASSASGRDSNYGYTF